Following are 32 T cell receptor beta chains from one sample sequenced in a study of cytomegalovirus exposure and HLA in healthy donors. PCR primers comprised 60 Vbeta and 13 Jbeta primers. Profiling relied on immunoSEQ multiplex PCR, and the TCRdb table lists in-frame clones only, not all of them. This table has 45,000 to 65,000 clones, about 82% appearing once. Sequences were obtained from PBMCs. The receptors were sampled from a young man in good health and CMV-seronegative.

V gene TRBV5-4 combines with J gene TRBJ1-5, with 7 bases that match TRBD1. The CDR3 covers 15 residues. Germline values: CDR1 SGHNT, CDR2 YYREEE (reference sequence). J gave up 3 bases and V 4 bases, and 7 bases lay outside the gene matches. The DNA for the CDR3 is TGTGCCAGCAGCAACACAGGGGACTCCAATCAGCCCCAGCATTTT. Encoded protein: CASSNTGDSNQPQHF. The whole variable domain, filled in from reference TRBV5-4 and TRBJ1-5, reads ETGVTQSPTHLIKTRGQQVTLRCSSQSGHNTVSWYQQALGQGPQFIFQYYREEENGRGNFPPRFSGLQFPNYSSELNVNALELDDSALYLCASSNTGDSNQPQHFGDGTRLSIL.

V usage is TRBV7-2 and J usage is TRBJ1-3, with 8 bases lining up with TRBD1. The CDR3 loop spans 16 amino acids. Germline-derived CDR1 and CDR2 are SGHTA and FQGNSA. Germline trimming cut 5 bases from V and 1 base from J; bases unmatched to any gene: 7. CDR3 sequence (DNA): TGTGCCAGCAGCCCGCTGGACAGGGTGTCTGGAAACACCATATATTTT. Translating it yields CASSPLDRVSGNTIYF.

This clone was picked up one time. The chain combines TRBV2 with TRBJ1-1; 7 positions agree with TRBD1. With V trimmed by 7 bases and J by 2 bases, 10 bases remained unmatched. The CDR3 runs to 15 residues. CDR1 SNHLY and CDR2 FYNNEI come from the germline V gene. CDR3 sequence (DNA): TGTGCCAGCAATCGACAGGGCCTGGGCAACACTGAAGCTTTCTTT. Translated, it gives CASNRQGLGNTEAFF.

The J gene is TRBJ2-1, the V gene TRBV7-9, with 9 positions matching TRBD2. The CDR3 length is 15 residues. J lost 6 bases, V lost 1 base, and 4 bases had no gene match. Germline lookup yields CDR1 SEHNR and CDR2 FQNEAQ (reference sequence). CDR3 DNA sequence: TGTGCCAGCAGCTTAGTTGCTAGCGGGGCCAATGAGCAGTTCTTC. It specifies CASSLVASGANEQFF.

This sequence joins TRBV7-8 and TRBJ2-1, with D possibly matching TRBD2 (5 bases). The V gene lost 5 bases and the J gene lost 6 bases, with 14 bases spanning the gap. Germline CDR1 SGHVS, CDR2 FQNEAQ. This CDR3 is 14 amino acids long. CDR3 region: CASSKGSSSNEQFF. Here the CDR3 DNA reads TGTGCCAGCAGCAAAGGGAGTTCGAGCAATGAGCAGTTCTTC.

The chain couples TRBV5-1 to TRBJ2-1, with TRBD2 as a possible D gene (6 bases). This CDR3 has 16 amino acids. Deletions cut 0 bases from V and 6 bases from J, with 16 bases between. Germline loops: CDR1 SGHRS, CDR2 YFSETQ. CDR3 DNA sequence: TGCGCCAGCAGCTTGGGCGGGACCGCATATGGCAATGAGCAGTTCTTC. Its translation: CASSLGGTAYGNEQFF.

This chain links TRBV12-5 with TRBJ1-2; D is perhaps TRBD1 (5 bases). Germline CDR1 reads LGHNT; CDR2 reads FRNRAP. The length of the CDR3 is 13 residues. V was trimmed by 2 bases and J by 4 bases, leaving 8 bases between them. Written as DNA, the CDR3 is TGTGCTAGTGGTTTGTGGGGGGGCTATGGCTACACCTTC. Amino acid sequence: CASGLWGGYGYTF.

This clone appeared once. The rearrangement joins TRBV11-3 to TRBJ2-3, with 9 bases that match TRBD1. The CDR3 runs 15 residues. The V and J ends lost 3 bases and 3 bases, in that order; junction bases with no gene match: 4. Per the germline V gene, CDR1 is SGHNT and CDR2 is YENEEA. The CDR3 nucleotides are TGTGCCAGCAGCTTGACAGGGGGTCTGACAGATACGCAGTATTTT. Encoded protein: CASSLTGGLTDTQYF.

This clone was detected only a few times. This chain uses TRBV28 with TRBJ2-6; tentatively, D is TRBD1 (6 bases). The V and J ends lost 6 bases and 0 bases respectively, with 12 bases between them. Per the germline V gene, CDR1 is MDHEN and CDR2 is SYDVKM. The CDR3 is made up of 16 amino acids. CDR3 coding DNA: TGTGCCAGCAGACGAGTGGGGGCCTCTGGGGCCAACGTCCTGACTTTC. This sequence encodes CASRRVGASGANVLTF.

The genes are TRBV29-1 and TRBJ1-4; 8 bases agree with TRBD1. Trimming removed 4 bases from V and 2 bases from J; junction bases left unmatched: 3. CDR3 length equals 14 residues. CDR1 is SQVTM, CDR2 ANQGSEA, per germline. The CDR3 DNA reads as TGCAGCGTTGCCAACAGGGGGACTAATGAAAAACTGTTTTTT. This translates into CSVANRGTNEKLFF.

The gene calls are TRBV5-1 and TRBJ2-3; weak D call: TRBD2 (5 bases). Trimming shortened V by 2 bases and J by 1 base, and 11 bases separated the two germline ends. This CDR3 comprises 15 residues. The germline gives CDR1 SGHRS, CDR2 YFSETQ. CDR3 sequence (DNA): TGCGCCAGCAGCTTCTATGTCGGGGGCACAGATACGCAGTATTTT. Protein product: CASSFYVGGTDTQYF.

This clone was detected a few times. The chain is built from TRBV18 and TRBJ2-1, with 8 bases that match TRBD2. The V segment lost 2 bases and the J segment 7 bases; nucleotides outside the gene matches: 7. CDR3 size: 15 residues. Germline V lookup: CDR1 KGHSH, CDR2 LQKENI. The CDR3 DNA sequence: TGTGCCAGCTCACCATGGGTAGCGGGACGGAATGAGCAGTTCTTC. Protein sequence: CASSPWVAGRNEQFF.

The chain links TRBV11-3 to TRBJ2-7; 14 bases line up with TRBD2. The CDR3 is made up of 17 amino acids. The germline V gene encodes CDR1 SGHNT and CDR2 YENEEA. The V gene end was trimmed by 5 bases and the J gene end by 2 bases; junction bases not matched to a gene: 8. CDR3 region: CASSHGTSGSFTYEQYF. For the CDR3, the DNA is TGTGCCAGCAGCCATGGGACTAGCGGGAGCTTCACCTACGAGCAGTACTTC. The full variable domain, completed using reference TRBV11-3 and TRBJ2-7, is EAGVVQSPRYKIIEKKQPVAFWCNPISGHNTLYWYLQNLGQGPELLIRYENEEAVDDSQLPKDRFSAERLKGVDSTLKIQPAELGDSAVYLCASSHGTSGSFTYEQYFGPGTRLTVT.

This clone appeared a single time. The chain is built from TRBV5-6 and TRBJ1-1; D perhaps matches TRBD1 (5 bases). Trimming removed 1 base from V and 4 bases from J, with 11 bases in between. Germline-derived CDR1 and CDR2 are SGHDT and YYEEEE. This CDR3 comprises 14 residues. Here the CDR3 DNA reads TGTGCCAGCAGCTTGTTTTTAACAGGCACTGAAGCTTTCTTT. Its protein is CASSLFLTGTEAFF.

The rearrangement links TRBV7-2 to TRBJ2-1, with 8 bases fitting TRBD1. Germline V CDR1 and CDR2: SGHTA, FQGNSA. V trimming: 2 bases; J trimming: 4 bases; junction bases outside the gene matches: 7. The CDR3 totals 16 residues. This CDR3 reads CASSLQAQGVYNEQFF. CDR3 in DNA: TGTGCCAGCAGCTTACAGGCACAGGGGGTTTACAATGAGCAGTTCTTC.

The V gene is TRBV6-5, the J gene TRBJ2-7; perhaps TRBD1 as D (5 bases). With 2 bases removed from V and 6 bases from J, the gap between germline ends came to 14 bases. The germline CDR1 and CDR2 sequences are MNHEY and SVGAGI. CDR3 size: 14 residues. CDR3 nucleotide sequence: TGTGCCAGCAGTTACCTGGCCAGGGTAGGCGAGCAGTACTTC. Translation gives CASSYLARVGEQYF.

This rearrangement joins TRBV10-3 to TRBJ2-5, with 9 bases lining up with TRBD2. CDR3 size: 16 residues. Per the germline V gene, CDR1 is ENHRY and CDR2 is SYGVKD. Losses at the gene ends were 1 base for V and 0 bases for J; bases not matched to a gene: 3. This CDR3 reads CAISEYSGRHQETQYF. The CDR3 nucleotides read TGTGCCATCAGTGAGTATAGCGGGAGACACCAAGAGACCCAGTACTTC.

This clone is a singleton in its sample. V is TRBV18 and J is TRBJ2-2; 11 bases line up with TRBD1. CDR3 length: 20 amino acids. Germline V gives CDR1 KGHSH, CDR2 LQKENI. The V gene end was trimmed by 4 bases and the J gene end by 4 bases; junction bases not matched to a gene: 17. The CDR3 DNA is TGTGCCAGCTCACTAACCCGGACAGGGGGCGCCCCTTCGAGCACCGGGGAGCTGTTTTTT. It is translated as CASSLTRTGGAPSSTGELFF.

The rearrangement links TRBV2 to TRBJ1-1; D ambiguous. This CDR3 is built from 15 residues. The V gene's germline CDR1 is SNHLY and CDR2 FYNNEI. With 6 bases removed from V and 1 base from J, the gap between germline ends came to 15 bases. The chain's CDR3 is CASRETPTRNTEAFF. CDR3 bases: TGTGCCAGCAGGGAGACCCCCACAAGGAACACTGAAGCTTTCTTT.

The chain carries TRBV7-8 and TRBJ2-7, with a weak D call TRBD1 (5 bases). The germline V gene has CDR1 SGHVS and CDR2 FQNEAQ. CDR3 length: 13 amino acids. Between the trimmed V and J ends, which lost 4 bases and 0 bases, there was a span of 7 bases. Here the CDR3 reads CASSYRYSYEQYF. As DNA, the CDR3 is TGTGCCAGCAGCTACAGGTACTCCTACGAGCAGTACTTC.

The chain is built from TRBV28 and TRBJ1-4, with 8 bases identical to TRBD1. Losses at the gene ends were 3 bases for V and 4 bases for J; bases not matched to a gene: 7. Germline assignment: CDR1 MDHEN and CDR2 SYDVKM. CDR3 length: 16 residues. The CDR3 sequence is CASSFSGGAVNEKLFF. CDR3 DNA sequence: TGTGCCAGCAGTTTTTCAGGGGGCGCAGTTAATGAAAAACTGTTTTTT. The full variable domain, with the rest looked up from reference TRBV28 and TRBJ1-4, is DVKVTQSSRYLVKRTGEKVFLECVQDMDHENMFWYRQDPGLGLRLIYFSYDVKMKEKGDIPEGYSVSREKKERFSLILESASTNQTSMYLCASSFSGGAVNEKLFFGSGTQLSVL.

This rearrangement joins TRBV29-1 to TRBJ2-5; 10 bases map to TRBD1. Germline CDR1 is SQVTM and CDR2 is ANQGSEA. With V trimmed by 7 bases and J by 2 bases, 4 bases remained unmatched. The CDR3 spans 13 residues. CDR3 protein: CSAGTGDQETQYF. CDR3 coding DNA: TGCAGCGCCGGGACAGGGGATCAAGAGACCCAGTACTTC.

V is TRBV7-9 and J is TRBJ2-6, with D perhaps matching TRBD2 (7 bases). Germline lookup yields CDR1 SEHNR and CDR2 FQNEAQ (reference sequence). The V gene lost 1 base and the J gene lost 1 base, with 17 bases spanning the gap. The CDR3 consists of 19 residues. CDR3 amino acids: CASSLVGGGPDSGANVLTF. The DNA of the CDR3 is TGTGCCAGCAGCTTAGTGGGAGGGGGGCCGGATTCTGGGGCCAACGTCCTGACTTTC.

This chain connects TRBV28 to TRBJ1-2; TRBD1 matches at 7 bases. This CDR3 region has 15 residues. V shed 1 base, J shed 2 bases, and the junction held 4 bases outside the gene matches. From germline, CDR1 is MDHEN and CDR2 SYDVKM. This chain's CDR3 is CASSLFSTGNYGYTF. The DNA of the CDR3 is TGTGCCAGCAGTTTATTCTCGACAGGGAACTATGGCTACACCTTC.

The chain links TRBV7-6 to TRBJ1-3; no clear D gene. This CDR3 has 10 residues. Trimming took 11 bases from V and 10 from J, leaving 12 bases between them. The germline CDR1 and CDR2 sequences are SGHVS and FNYEAQ. The CDR3, as DNA: TGTGCCCAAGACCGGGGAACCATATATTTT. Amino acids: CAQDRGTIYF.

The rearrangement joins TRBV23-1 to TRBJ1-4; 9 bases agree with TRBD1. TRBV23-1 qualifies as an ORF whose function is uncertain. Germline trimming cut 0 bases from V and 7 bases from J; bases unmatched to any gene: 15. The CDR3 consists of 19 residues. CDR3 in amino acids: CASSQSRNRGQIEGEKLFF. DNA for the CDR3: TGCGCCAGCAGTCAATCCCGAAACAGGGGGCAAATTGAGGGTGAAAAACTGTTTTTT.

On this clone itself: The identical CDR3 is also encoded by other nucleotide sequences in the sample. J is TRBJ2-5 and V is TRBV19; D perhaps matches TRBD2 (6 bases). The CDR3 is 13 amino acids. V lost 3 bases, J lost 2 bases, and 7 bases lay in between. CDR1 LNHDA and CDR2 SQIVND come from the germline V gene (reference sequence). The CDR3 region has the DNA TGTGCCAGTAGTATGGGACTTCAAGAGACCCAGTACTTC. Amino acids: CASSMGLQETQYF.

The chain has TRBV9 and TRBJ2-2, with 9 bases matching TRBD1. Germline-derived CDR1 and CDR2 are SGDLS and YYNGEE. The CDR3 contains 16 residues. V trimming: 4 bases; J trimming: 5 bases; junction bases outside the gene matches: 9. CDR3 in amino acids: CASSPRRTGVTGELFF. As DNA, the CDR3 is TGTGCCAGCAGCCCGCGGAGGACAGGGGTAACCGGGGAGCTGTTTTTT.

The rearrangement uses TRBV7-2 and TRBJ1-2; D remains ambiguous. This CDR3 comprises 15 residues. CDR1 SGHTA and CDR2 FQGNSA come from the germline V gene. V lost 2 bases, J lost 5 bases, and 15 bases lay in between. The CDR3 reads CASSLKARLKYGYTF. DNA for the CDR3: TGTGCCAGCAGCTTAAAGGCCAGACTGAAGTATGGCTACACCTTC.

The chain couples TRBV7-2 to TRBJ2-3; 7 bases fit TRBD2. V shed 1 base, J shed 7 bases, and the junction held 2 bases outside the gene matches. CDR1 SGHTA and CDR2 FQGNSA come from the germline V gene. The CDR3 contains 13 residues. CDR3 residues: CASSLGGTNTQYF. The CDR3 DNA is TGTGCCAGCAGCTTAGGTGGGACTAATACGCAGTATTTT.

The V and J genes are TRBV19 and TRBJ1-2; 7 bases are shared with TRBD1. The CDR3 runs 16 residues. Germline trimming cut 5 bases from V and 0 bases from J; bases unmatched to any gene: 9. Germline lookup yields CDR1 LNHDA and CDR2 SQIVND (reference sequence). The CDR3 coding sequence is TGTGCCAGTAGTCCCCGCCGGGACAGCCCTAACTATGGCTACACCTTC. It translates to CASSPRRDSPNYGYTF. Using reference TRBV19 and TRBJ1-2 for the parts outside the CDR3, the full variable domain is DGGITQSPKYLFRKEGQNVTLSCEQNLNHDAMYWYRQDPGQGLRLIYYSQIVNDFQKGDIAEGYSVSREKKESFPLTVTSAQKNPTAFYLCASSPRRDSPNYGYTFGSGTRLTVV.

V gene TRBV7-9 combines with J gene TRBJ2-2; D possibly corresponds to TRBD1 (6 bases). This CDR3 is 17 amino acids long. V was shortened by 1 base and J by 3 bases, with 15 bases between the two germline ends. Germline V CDR1 and CDR2: SEHNR, FQNEAQ (reference sequence). The CDR3 is CASSLVRGFFDTGELFF. Written as DNA, the CDR3 is TGTGCCAGCAGCTTAGTCAGGGGATTTTTTGACACCGGGGAGCTGTTTTTT.